This entry lists 8 T cell receptor beta chains sequenced from one sample in a study of cytomegalovirus exposure and HLA in healthy donors. Researchers ran the PCR with 60 Vbeta and 13 Jbeta primers. The repertoire was sequenced with immunoSEQ multiplex PCR; TCRdb's copy has only in-frame clones and lacks some. In the table there are about 130,000 clones, around 85% of which are singletons. Sequenced material: PBMCs. Every receptor here comes from a woman aged 25-40 years in good health and CMV-seropositive.

The chain employs TRBV10-3 and TRBJ2-1; 11 bases match TRBD2. Germline loops: CDR1 ENHRY, CDR2 SYGVKD. V dropped 10 bases and J dropped 5; count of bases not matched to a gene: 4. The CDR3 is made up of 13 amino acids. The CDR3 sequence: CATTSGTDNEQFF. For the CDR3, the DNA is TGTGCCACGACTAGCGGGACTGACAATGAGCAGTTCTTC.

The chain links TRBV28 to TRBJ2-5; 13 bases are a match to TRBD2. This CDR3 spans 16 amino acids. Germline V lookup: CDR1 MDHEN, CDR2 SYDVKM. Losses at the gene ends were 8 bases for V and 4 bases for J; bases not matched to a gene: 10. CDR3 region: CASLTTSGRARETQYF. CDR3 coding DNA: TGTGCCAGCCTAACTACTAGCGGGAGGGCCCGAGAGACCCAGTACTTC.

CDR3 sequence (DNA): TGTGCCAGCAGCGGACAGGGTATAGGGGAAAAACTGTTTTTT. Translating it yields CASSGQGIGEKLFF. This rearrangement joins TRBV9 to TRBJ1-4; 7 bases are shared with TRBD1. The CDR3 has 14 amino acids. The trim removed 3 bases at V and 8 bases at J, leaving 7 bases unmatched. CDR1 is SGDLS and CDR2 is YYNGEE in the germline V gene.

This chain connects TRBV7-9 to TRBJ2-3, with 9 bases matching TRBD2. The germline CDR1 and CDR2 sequences are SEHNR and FQNEAQ (reference sequence). The junction had 8 bases not matched to a gene; V was cut back by 8 bases and J by 5 bases. The CDR3 spans 14 residues. Here the CDR3 DNA reads TGTGCCAGCGGTACCTTGACTAGCGGAGATACGCAGTATTTT. It specifies CASGTLTSGDTQYF. Variable domain in full (rest from reference TRBV7-9 and TRBJ2-3): DTGVSQNPRHKITKRGQNVTFRCDPISEHNRLYWYRQTLGQGPEFLTYFQNEAQLEKSRLLSDRFSAERPKGSFSTLEIQRTEQGDSAMYLCASGTLTSGDTQYFGPGTRLTVL.

The chain's CDR3 is CASTPIGGGDTEAFF. The DNA of the CDR3 is TGTGCCAGTACCCCTATTGGGGGAGGCGACACTGAAGCTTTCTTT. V and J are TRBV19 and TRBJ1-1, with D possibly TRBD1 on 5 matching bases. Germline CDR1 and CDR2: LNHDA and SQIVND (reference sequence). V lost 7 bases and J lost 3, with 18 bases in between. The CDR3 contains 15 residues.

This clone appeared once. This same CDR3 is encoded by further DNA sequences in the sample. CDR3 nucleotides: TGCAGCGTTGAGGGAGTCCTGAACACTGAAGCTTTCTTT. Its translation is CSVEGVLNTEAFF. This chain connects TRBV29-1 to TRBJ1-1; D gene unclear. Looked up from germline, CDR1 is SQVTM and CDR2 is ANQGSEA. V was pared by 3 bases and J by 0 bases, with 8 bases between. The CDR3 is 13 residues long.

The chain is built from TRBV7-2 and TRBJ1-3, with D unclear. Trimming left V 0 bases short and J 3 bases short, with 3 bases between. This CDR3 has 13 amino acids. In germline, CDR1 is SGHTA, CDR2 FQGNSA. CDR3 nucleotide sequence: TGTGCCAGCAGCTTAGCCCATGGAAACACCATATATTTT. This translates into CASSLAHGNTIYF.

The gene calls are TRBV10-2 and TRBJ1-4; D is unresolved. This CDR3 has 13 residues. Germline loops: CDR1 WSHSY, CDR2 SAAADI. V lost 5 bases and J lost 8, with 12 bases in between. The CDR3 DNA is TGCGCCAGCAGTTTGGCAGTCGGGGAAAAACTGTTTTTT. Protein product: CASSLAVGEKLFF.